The TCR beta chain under discussion was sequenced for a study of cytomegalovirus exposure and HLA in healthy donors. The study, taken as a whole, reports: Accurate prediction of HLA-A and HLA-B alleles (for most subjects) was reportedly achieved from TCR beta sequences. Excluded: some indistinguishable V segments such as TRBV6-2 and TRBV6-3. The study assumed roughly uniform donor sequencing depth for presence/absence analyses. A missense variant in DCLRE1C was later tied to TCR beta V- and J-gene trimming.

Germline V CDR1 and CDR2: MNHNY, SVGAGI (reference sequence). The CDR3 consists of 16 residues. V was cut by 0 bases and J by 6 bases, with 17 bases left in between. 60 Vbeta and 13 Jbeta primers were used in PCR. The table came from immunoSEQ multiplex PCR; TCRdb's copy has only in-frame clones and leaves some out. The table for this sample gives under 45,000 clones. Of note for this clone: Its target is not known.

This sequence originates from a male donor in good health and CMV-seronegative. Sample: PBMCs. This chain links TRBV6-6 with TRBJ1-1, with D unclear. The CDR3 loop is CASSYSPGMAIPEAFF. The CDR3 region has the DNA TGTGCCAGCAGTTACTCCCCGGGGATGGCCATACCTGAAGCTTTCTTT.